This TCR beta chain appears in the sequencing data of a study of T cells in Graves' hyperthyroidism and ophthalmopathy. Each ophthalmopathy patient scored at least 3 on the Clinical Activity Score and at least 4 on NOSPECS grade, with duration under 3 months. Based on clinical symptoms, serum thyroxine and TRAb, thyroid ultrasound and orbital computed tomography, diagnoses were reached. Regions amplified from RNA transcripts were the TCR beta CDR3 regions. The TCR CDR3 was amplified in a first-round RT-PCR using the HTBI primer set. TCRdb ran MiXCR on the multiplex PCR reads and lists one entry per CDR3 protein. The sample holds around 570,000 distinct CDR3 sequences, about 20% seen once. The sample comprised blood. The TCR sequence derives from a man aged 35 to 55 with Graves' ophthalmopathy.

The CDR3 nucleotides are TGTGCCATCAGTGAGTCACGGGGGGTCAACACCGGGGAGCTGTTTTTT. Its translation: CAISESRGVNTGELFF. The rearrangement links TRBV10-3 to TRBJ2-2; TRBD2 agrees at 7 bases. In germline, CDR1 is ENHRY, CDR2 SYGVKD. Unmatched junction bases numbered 3, after V lost 0 bases and J lost 2 bases. CDR3 length equals 16 residues.